The rows below give T cell receptor beta chains drawn from one sample of a study of cytomegalovirus exposure and HLA in healthy donors. Here immunoSEQ multiplex PCR was the method, and the copy in TCRdb shows in-frame clones only, minus some. Here the sample table reports about 140,000 clones. The specimen sequenced was PBMCs. These receptors were taken from a woman between 18 and 30 years old in good health and CMV-seronegative. Each CDR3 is given with its conserved first and last residue. D genes are given only for firm matches.

d_call,j_call,v_call,cdr3_aa,cdr3_nt
NA,TRBJ1-1,TRBV7-3,CASSLTQNTEAFF,TGTGCCAGCAGCTTAACACAGAACACTGAAGCTTTCTTT
TRBD1,TRBJ1-2,TRBV7-3,CASSAGGTGGYTF,TGTGCCAGCAGCGCAGGGGGGACGGGTGGCTACACCTTC
TRBD1,TRBJ2-2,TRBV5-5,CASSPFGRTGGAGELFF,TGTGCCAGCAGCCCCTTTGGGAGAACAGGGGGCGCGGGGGAGCTGTTTTTT
TRBD1,TRBJ1-5,TRBV19,CASSIWTGNQPQHF,TGTGCCAGTAGTATATGGACAGGGAATCAGCCCCAGCATTTT
TRBD1,TRBJ1-1,TRBV15,CATIGRGGQGEENTEAFF,TGTGCCACCATTGGGCGGGGAGGACAGGGGGAGGAGAACACTGAAGCTTTCTTT
TRBD1,TRBJ1-2,TRBV5-1,CASSDRGGSNYGYTF,TGCGCCAGCAGCGACAGGGGCGGTAGCAACTATGGCTACACCTTC
TRBD1,TRBJ1-2,TRBV5-1,CASSSPTGGNYGYTF,TGCGCCAGCAGCTCCCCGACAGGGGGCAACTATGGCTACACCTTC
NA,TRBJ2-3,TRBV4-3,CASSQDFQYSTDTQYF,TGCGCCAGCAGCCAAGATTTTCAGTATAGCACAGATACGCAGTATTTT
NA,TRBJ2-3,TRBV11-2,CASSFTGTDTDTQYF,TGTGCCAGCAGCTTTACAGGGACGGACACAGATACGCAGTATTTT
NA,TRBJ1-2,TRBV6-1,CATRKVGGSYGYTF,TGTGCCACCCGAAAGGTTGGGGGGAGCTATGGCTACACCTTC
TRBD2,TRBJ2-1,TRBV6-5,CASSYATSGSMDEQFF,TGTGCCAGCAGTTACGCGACTAGCGGGAGTATGGATGAGCAGTTCTTC
NA,TRBJ2-1,TRBV21-1,CASSKGRGGQGHNEQFF,TGTGCCAGCAGCAAAGGGAGGGGAGGACAGGGGCACAATGAGCAGTTCTTC
TRBD1,TRBJ2-5,TRBV18,CASSPPGQVGETQYF,TGTGCCAGCTCACCACCGGGACAGGTGGGGGAGACCCAGTACTTC
TRBD2,TRBJ2-7,TRBV25-1,CASSESRGSIHEQYF,TGTGCCAGCAGTGAATCGCGCGGGAGCATCCACGAGCAGTACTTC
NA,TRBJ1-2,TRBV5-1,CASSSPGAEGYTF,TGCGCCAGCAGCTCCCCAGGGGCGGAGGGCTACACCTTC
TRBD1,TRBJ1-5,TRBV19,CASSTHRGQPQHF,TGTGCCAGTAGTACCCACAGGGGTCAGCCCCAGCATTTT
NA,TRBJ2-1,TRBV7-9,CASVRTAYRNEQFF,TGTGCCAGCGTGAGGACAGCTTATAGGAATGAGCAGTTCTTC
NA,TRBJ2-1,TRBV29-1,CSAWTLYNEQFF,TGCAGCGCTTGGACTTTATACAATGAGCAGTTCTTC
TRBD2,TRBJ2-7,TRBV6-1,CASSEGTSGRNEQYF,TGTGCCAGCAGTGAAGGGACTAGCGGGAGAAACGAGCAGTACTTC
TRBD2,TRBJ2-1,TRBV28,CASSSPGTNSYNEQFF,TGTGCCAGCAGTTCACCCGGGACTAACTCCTACAATGAGCAGTTCTTC
NA,TRBJ1-1,TRBV15,CATSYTNTEAFF,TGTGCCACCAGTTACACGAACACTGAAGCTTTCTTT
TRBD1,TRBJ2-7,TRBV27,CASSFGPSGQHYEQYF,TGTGCCAGCAGTTTTGGCCCTTCGGGACAGCACTACGAGCAGTACTTC
TRBD1,TRBJ1-4,TRBV4-2,CASSQVPGTGIILNEKLFF,TGTGCCAGCAGCCAAGTGCCCGGGACAGGGATCATACTTAATGAAAAACTGTTTTTT
NA,TRBJ2-3,TRBV5-1,CASSLEAGNQGDTQYF,TGCGCCAGCAGCTTGGAGGCGGGCAACCAAGGAGATACGCAGTATTTT
NA,TRBJ1-4,TRBV6-5,CASSYNPAAINEKLFF,TGTGCCAGCAGTTACAACCCCGCAGCGATTAATGAAAAACTGTTTTTT
NA,TRBJ1-1,TRBV27,CASSFRREWENTEAFF,TGTGCCAGCAGTTTTCGACGGGAGTGGGAGAACACTGAAGCTTTCTTT
NA,TRBJ2-1,TRBV27,CASSWGGGGYNEQFF,TGTGCCAGCAGTTGGGGGGGAGGGGGCTACAATGAGCAGTTCTTC
NA,TRBJ2-3,TRBV6-5,CASSYSLAGITDTQYF,TGTGCCAGCAGTTATTCCTTGGCGGGAATTACAGATACGCAGTATTTT
NA,TRBJ1-6,TRBV9,CASSAHEAGGSPLHF,TGTGCCAGCAGCGCACACGAGGCGGGGGGTTCACCCCTCCACTTT